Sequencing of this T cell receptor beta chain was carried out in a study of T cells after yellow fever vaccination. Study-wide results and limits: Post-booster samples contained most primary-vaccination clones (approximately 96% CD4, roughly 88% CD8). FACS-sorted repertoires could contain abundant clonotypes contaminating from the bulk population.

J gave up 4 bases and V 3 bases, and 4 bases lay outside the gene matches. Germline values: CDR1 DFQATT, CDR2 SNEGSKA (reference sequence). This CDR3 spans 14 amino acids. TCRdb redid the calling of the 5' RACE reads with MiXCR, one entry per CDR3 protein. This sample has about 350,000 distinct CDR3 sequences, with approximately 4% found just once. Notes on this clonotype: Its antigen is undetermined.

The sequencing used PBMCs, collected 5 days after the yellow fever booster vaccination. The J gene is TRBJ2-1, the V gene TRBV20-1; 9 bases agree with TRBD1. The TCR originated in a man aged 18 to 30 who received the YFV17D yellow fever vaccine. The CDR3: CSASRGQGYNEQFF. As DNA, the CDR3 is TGCAGTGCTAGCAGGGGACAGGGATACAATGAGCAGTTCTTC.